One and the same sample provided the 19 T cell receptor beta chains below, sequenced in a study of T-cell reconstitution after alpha-beta-depleted transplantation in children. A TCRbeta library incorporating unique molecular identifiers was prepared. TCRdb ran MiXCR on the PCR reads and lists one entry per CDR3 protein. The sample records under 850,000 distinct CDR3 sequences, about 12% being singletons. The sequenced sample was PBMCs, obtained before TCRalphabeta/CD19-depleted stem cell transplant. Receptor source: a girl aged 2 to 9 with congenital amegakaryocytic thrombocytopenia, due to receive a stem cell transplant.

The chain has TRBV28 and TRBJ2-4, with 9 bases that match TRBD2. The junction had 3 bases not matched to a gene; V was cut back by 0 bases and J by 3 bases. Germline V gene sequence: CDR1 MDHEN, CDR2 SYDVKM. This CDR3 comprises 16 residues. This CDR3 reads CASSLWLAGHKNIQYF. CDR3 bases: TGTGCCAGCAGTTTATGGCTAGCGGGGCACAAAAACATTCAGTACTTC.

This clonotype occurred a few times. The chain has TRBV20-1 and TRBJ2-5; possibly TRBD2 for D (6 bases). This CDR3 is built from 13 residues. Germline V gives CDR1 DFQATT, CDR2 SNEGSKA (reference sequence). Trimming removed 2 bases at V and 3 bases at J, with 10 bases between. This CDR3 is CSARSPSEETQYF. Here the CDR3 DNA reads TGCAGTGCTAGATCTCCTAGCGAAGAGACCCAGTACTTC.

This clonotype has a count of ten or more. The chain couples TRBV20-1 to TRBJ2-5; 7 positions match TRBD2. Germline V CDR1 and CDR2: DFQATT, SNEGSKA (reference sequence). The CDR3 sequence is 14 residues long. V was clipped by 6 bases and J by 7 bases; unmatched bases: 14. CDR3 DNA sequence: TGCAGTGCAACTAGCGTCGACTTTGAGGTGACCCAGTACTTC. It codes for CSATSVDFEVTQYF.

The sample holds many counts of this clonotype. This chain uses TRBV7-7 with TRBJ2-1, with a tentative D call TRBD2 (7 bases). The V gene lost 3 bases and the J gene lost 6 bases, with 27 bases spanning the gap. Germline CDR1 reads SSHAT; CDR2 reads FNYEAQ (reference sequence). The CDR3 loop spans 19 amino acids. The DNA for the CDR3 is TGTGCCAGCAGCTTTCGGGACATCGAGCTAGGACTAGGTTGCAATGAGCAGTTCTTC. Residues: CASSFRDIELGLGCNEQFF.

This clonotype was counted at least ten times. The J gene is TRBJ2-7, the V gene TRBV10-3; TRBD2 aligns across 12 bases. Germline V gives CDR1 ENHRY, CDR2 SYGVKD. The J segment lost 4 bases and the V segment lost 3 bases, leaving 4 bases of the junction unmatched. The CDR3 is 15 amino acids. The CDR3 nucleotides read TGTGCCATCAGTGACCCTAGCGGGAGGGGGTACGAGCAGTACTTC. Translation: CAISDPSGRGYEQYF.

This clonotype has only a few counts. The rearrangement uses TRBV20-1 and TRBJ1-1; weak D call: TRBD1 (6 bases). Germline-derived CDR1 and CDR2 are DFQATT and SNEGSKA (reference sequence). The CDR3 runs 12 residues. V lost 5 bases and J 8 bases, leaving 15 bases between the germline ends. The CDR3 bases are TGCAGTGCTCTTCGACAGGATTCGGAAGCTTTCTTT. Translated, it gives CSALRQDSEAFF.

This clonotype was counted a few times. The J gene is TRBJ2-6, the V gene TRBV27; 7 nucleotides agree with TRBD1. V was clipped by 8 bases and J by 3 bases; unmatched bases: 4. Germline loops: CDR1 MNHEY, CDR2 SMNVEV (reference sequence). CDR3 length equals 14 residues. CDR3 region: CASRPGGGANVLTF. DNA of the CDR3: TGTGCCAGCCGCCCAGGGGGTGGGGCCAACGTCCTGACTTTC.

This clonotype was seen at least ten times. The chain links TRBV10-3 to TRBJ2-7; the D is unclear. Trimming pared 0 bases from V and 3 bases from J, leaving 15 bases between. Germline CDR1 and CDR2: ENHRY and SYGVKD. The CDR3 runs to 16 residues. In DNA, the CDR3 is TGTGCCATCAGTGAGTCGACCAATACGCCTTACTACGAGCAGTACTTC. Protein product: CAISESTNTPYYEQYF.

The rearrangement links TRBV20-1 to TRBJ2-7, with 7 positions matching TRBD2. Losses at the gene ends were 0 bases for V and 3 bases for J; bases not matched to a gene: 5. Germline assignment: CDR1 DFQATT and CDR2 SNEGSKA (reference sequence). This CDR3 comprises 14 residues. The CDR3: CSARDPQRDYEQYF. The CDR3 DNA reads TGCAGTGCTAGAGACCCTCAGCGGGACTACGAGCAGTACTTC.

This clonotype was recorded many times. The rearrangement uses TRBV10-2 and TRBJ1-5; a weak D match, TRBD1 (6 bases). Trimming took 3 bases from V and 4 from J, leaving 19 bases between them. Germline V gene lookup returns CDR1 WSHSY and CDR2 SAAADI. The CDR3 runs to 17 residues. CDR3 sequence (DNA): TGCGCCAGCAGTGACCTTTTTAACAGGGACTTGAATCAGCCCCAGCATTTT. Amino acid sequence: CASSDLFNRDLNQPQHF.

The rearrangement links TRBV7-8 to TRBJ2-7; TRBD2 aligns across 9 bases. Per the germline V gene, CDR1 is SGHVS and CDR2 is FQNEAQ. The CDR3 runs to 15 residues. V gave up 1 base and J gave up 3 bases; unmatched junction bases: 4. For the CDR3, the DNA is TGTGCCAGCAGCTTAGGCCCTAGCGGGGTCTACGAGCAGTACTTC. Its protein product is CASSLGPSGVYEQYF. The whole variable domain, filled in from reference TRBV7-8 and TRBJ2-7, reads GAGVSQSPRYKVAKRGQDVALRCDPISGHVSLFWYQQALGQGPEFLTYFQNEAQLDKSGLPSDRFFAERPEGSVSTLKIQRTQQEDSAVYLCASSLGPSGVYEQYFGPGTRLTVT.

This clonotype was picked up a small number of times. The rearrangement uses TRBV12-3 or TRBV12-4 and TRBJ1-4; D remains unclear. Trimming shortened V by 7 bases and J by 8 bases, and 17 bases separated the two germline ends. The length of the CDR3 is 14 residues. The CDR3 sequence: CASTPSVGGEKLFF. The CDR3 bases are TGTGCCAGCACACCTTCGGTGGGCGGCGAAAAACTGTTTTTT.

This clonotype was counted a few times. The chain recombines TRBV5-1 with TRBJ1-1; D gene unclear. This CDR3 is 14 amino acids long. Germline V gene data show CDR1 as SGHRS and CDR2 as YFSETQ. V was shortened by 4 bases and J by 10 bases, with 20 bases between the two germline ends. The CDR3 spells CASSQKRDTGRAFF. CDR3 bases: TGCGCCAGCAGCCAAAAGAGGGATACGGGCCGAGCTTTCTTT.

There are many counts of this clonotype. This chain links TRBV10-3 with TRBJ2-1, with 10 bases that match TRBD2. The CDR3 extends over 15 amino acids. V gave up 7 bases and J gave up 6 bases; unmatched junction bases: 9. CDR1 and CDR2 (germline): ENHRY, SYGVKD. CDR3 DNA sequence: TGTGCCATCACAAGAGAACGACTAGCGGGCAATGAGCAGTTCTTC. Protein: CAITRERLAGNEQFF.

A note on this clonotype: A much larger clone lies a single base off, so this may be a read error. The chain links TRBV12-3 or TRBV12-4 to TRBJ1-2; D is perhaps TRBD1 (6 bases). The CDR3 has 14 amino acids. The CDR3 loop is CASSTWDTNYGHTF. DNA for the CDR3: TGTGCCAGCAGTACCTGGGACACTAACTATGGCCACACCTTC.

The chain carries TRBV5-4 and TRBJ1-1; D ambiguous. With 5 bases removed from V and 8 bases from J, the gap between germline ends came to 13 bases. The CDR3 sequence is 12 residues long. Germline V gives CDR1 SGHNT, CDR2 YYREEE (reference sequence). DNA of the CDR3: TGTGCCAGCAGTTCCCTAAGGCAGGAAGCTTTCTTT. As protein: CASSSLRQEAFF.

V gene TRBV5-5 combines with J gene TRBJ2-4; 10 nucleotides agree with TRBD1. CDR3 size: 17 residues. Germline V gene sequence: CDR1 SGHKS, CDR2 YYEKEE (reference sequence). Trimming took 0 bases from V and 7 from J; bases not matched to a gene: 10. CDR3 region: CASSLVLRQGARNIQYF. In DNA, the CDR3 is TGTGCCAGCAGCTTGGTCCTAAGACAGGGGGCTAGGAACATTCAGTACTTC.

This clonotype has ten or more counts. The genes are TRBV29-1 and TRBJ2-7; possibly TRBD1 for D (6 bases). Germline V gives CDR1 SQVTM, CDR2 ANQGSEA. There are 12 residues in the CDR3. V shed 4 bases and J shed 1 base, with 8 bases lying between them. CDR3 in DNA: TGCAGCGTTGCTGGACAGTCCTACGAGCAGTACTTC. Its translation is CSVAGQSYEQYF.

The chain uses TRBV5-1 and TRBJ2-1; D is possibly TRBD1 or TRBD2 (5 bases each). Germline assignment: CDR1 SGHRS and CDR2 YFSETQ. This CDR3 is built from 15 residues. V lost 4 bases to trimming and J lost 8 bases, with 19 bases between them. CDR3 protein: CASSVREYSADEQFF. The CDR3, as DNA: TGCGCCAGCAGCGTCAGGGAGTATAGCGCTGATGAGCAGTTCTTC.